This TCR beta chain was observed in a study of blood T cells in healthy people across ages (dated by TCRdb to between 2014 and 2017). Looking at the study overall: In model experiments, template switching captured about one uniquely barcoded TCR beta cDNA molecule for every two T cells. The study measured age-related changes in TCR beta repertoire diversity using deep sequencing normalized with unique cDNA molecular identifiers. Four age groups were formed from the donors: young (average approximately 15 years), middle-aged (around 39), aged (more than 55) and long-lived (approximately 78). To avoid experimental bias, donors of different ages were spread randomly across the sequencing lanes. Using the same blood draw, the study looked at two additional independent replicas of 1 million unique cDNA reads for two donors, one aged 18 to 30 and the other aged 80 or older.

Libraries were constructed by 5' RACE. The data were produced on an Illumina HiSeq 2500. The second PCR ran for about 6 to 12 cycles and used a J-beta primer mix along with a sample-barcoded 5' primer. A template-switch 5' adaptor carrying 12 random nucleotides introduced a unique molecular identifier onto each TCR beta cDNA molecule. Each sample yielded at least 2.5 million CDR3-containing paired-end reads. First-strand cDNA synthesis was performed from all RNA using the Mint cDNA synthesis kit, with priming by a TRBC-specific oligonucleotide. All cDNA was treated with uracil-DNA glycosylase and then went through a first 18-cycle PCR with the universal primers M1SS and BC2_uni_R. The authors' analysis ran thus. Normalization of each sample was performed by random selection of 1 million high-quality reads, each carrying a distinct molecular identifier. Reads sharing molecular identifiers were discarded rather than binned into consensus sequences. MiTCR, run with a Q25 quality threshold and the strictest error-elimination algorithm, handled CDR3 identification, clonotype clustering and error correction. Lower-bound total TCR beta diversity was estimated with a nonparametric unseen species model using Euler transformation. The public reads were reprocessed in TCRdb via fastp at Q25 and MiXCR, keeping in-frame beta chains. Merged by CDR3 protein, the rows form single entries marked with the most common genes and DNA. TCRdb, rather than the study authors, made the V and J calls. The sample table holds about 730,000 distinct CDR3 sequences, of which around 40% were seen once. About 20% of the sample belongs to the ten largest clones.

CDR1 is given as LGHDT and CDR2 as YNNKEL, both from the germline V gene (reference sequence). V was cut back by 5 bases and J by 2 bases, leaving a gap of 9 bases between them. The cysteine opens and the phenylalanine closes a CDR3 of 13 amino acids. Only CDR3 DNA is held: 39 bases, read in frame from base 1. This clonotype was counted a single time. What antigen it recognizes has not been identified. A much larger clone lies a single base off, so this may be a read error. Systemically healthy Caucasian individuals from Russia, 35 to 40 in total and aged about 6 to 95 years, were included as donors. Each donor gave approximately 9.3 milliliters of peripheral blood, collected into EDTA-treated Vacutainer tubes. PBMCs were isolated by Ficoll-Paque density-gradient centrifugation, with at least 6 million obtained per sample. Total RNA, at least 6 micrograms per sample, was extracted from PBMCs with Trizol reagent. The percentages of naive CD45RAhigh/CD27high T cells were determined by flow cytometry on a PBMC aliquot from every donor.

What the research found in general, with its limitations: Total diversity estimates from one million sequenced T cells were considered lower bounds and underestimates. Observed TCR beta diversity per million T cells fell roughly linearly with age, and a significant reduction was already apparent by age about 36. Because the CMV infection status of the donors was unknown, age-related changes in expanded clonotypes may potentially have been confounded. Observed TCR beta diversity correlated strongly with the percentage of naive T cells measured by flow cytometry. Compared with the aged group, more naive CD4+ T cells, fewer expanded clones and increased TCR diversity were shown by the long-lived group, suggesting age selection. Bulk unsorted PBMC profiling prevented conclusive comparison of naive and antigen-experienced compartments.

The sequence was obtained from an older woman in good health. In this chain, TRBV3-1 is recombined with TRBJ1-2; too little of a D gene remains to name it. The sequencing input was blood. CDR3 protein: CASSRRGNYGYTF. The bases read TGTGCCAGCAGCAGACGAGGGAACTATGGCTACACCTTC.